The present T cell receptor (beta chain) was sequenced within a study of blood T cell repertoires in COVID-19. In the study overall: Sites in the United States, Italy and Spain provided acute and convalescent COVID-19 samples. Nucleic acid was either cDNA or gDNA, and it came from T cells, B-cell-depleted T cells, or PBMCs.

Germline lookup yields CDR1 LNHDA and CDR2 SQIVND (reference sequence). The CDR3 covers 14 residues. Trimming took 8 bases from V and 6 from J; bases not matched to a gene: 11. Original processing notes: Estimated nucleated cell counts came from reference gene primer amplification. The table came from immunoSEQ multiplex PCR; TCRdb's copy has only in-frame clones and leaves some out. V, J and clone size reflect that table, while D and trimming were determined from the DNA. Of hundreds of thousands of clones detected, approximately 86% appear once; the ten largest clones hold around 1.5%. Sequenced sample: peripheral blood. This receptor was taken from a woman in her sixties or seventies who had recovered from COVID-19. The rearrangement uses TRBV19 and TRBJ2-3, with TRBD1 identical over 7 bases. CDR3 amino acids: CASGKTGLTDTQYF. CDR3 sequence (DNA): TGTGCCAGTGGAAAGACAGGGTTGACCGATACGCAGTATTTT.